These 11 T cell receptor beta chains were all obtained from the same sample, sequenced in a study of STAT3 mutations in large granular lymphocyte leukemia. Their cognate antigens are unknown. Assay used: immunoSEQ multiplex PCR; TCRdb lists only in-frame clones, some missing. Of approximately 30,000 clones in the sample, 70% to 80% were seen once. The study, taken as a whole, reports: At least one immunodominant TCR beta clonotype appeared in every T-cell large granular lymphocyte leukemia patient.

The source material was peripheral blood mononuclear cells. The receptor set was obtained from a woman in her forties or fifties with T-cell large granular lymphocyte leukemia. Some clones in this sample may be carry-over from other donors' samples.

CDR3 region: CASSLGDRGQTQYF. CDR3 nucleotide sequence: TGTGCCAGCAGCTTAGGGGACAGGGGACAGACCCAGTACTTC. This chain joins TRBV7-2 and TRBJ2-5; 10 nucleotides align to TRBD1. The V gene end was trimmed by 1 base and the J gene end by 6 bases; junction bases not matched to a gene: 2. Germline V gene sequence: CDR1 SGHTA, CDR2 FQGNSA. This CDR3 is 14 amino acids long.

This clone turned up a few times. The rearrangement links TRBV19 to TRBJ1-1; D not resolved. Germline V gene sequence: CDR1 LNHDA, CDR2 SQIVND (reference sequence). This CDR3 region has 10 residues. V was trimmed by 5 bases and J by 5 bases, leaving 3 bases between them. CDR3 protein: CASSLTEAFF. CDR3 coding DNA: TGTGCCAGTAGTCTGACTGAAGCTTTCTTT.

This clone was observed a single time. This chain links TRBV19 with TRBJ2-7; tentatively, D is TRBD1 or TRBD2 (5 bases each). The germline V and J ends were trimmed by 1 base and 5 bases, with 12 bases remaining between them. CDR3 length equals 14 residues. Germline values: CDR1 LNHDA, CDR2 SQIVND (reference sequence). The CDR3, as DNA: TGTGCCAGTAGTATAGGGCAGGGACCCCACGAGCAGTACTTC. Protein: CASSIGQGPHEQYF.

This clone was seen only once. The chain employs TRBV30 and TRBJ2-7; tentatively, D is TRBD1 (6 bases). Trimming removed 1 base from V and 7 bases from J, with 14 bases in between. This CDR3 spans 13 amino acids. Germline CDR1 is GTSNPN and CDR2 is SVGIG (reference sequence). CDR3 region: CAWSEVQGSEQYF. The CDR3 bases are TGTGCCTGGAGTGAAGTACAGGGTAGTGAGCAGTACTTC.

The genes are TRBV5-1 and TRBJ2-3; 7 bases align to TRBD2. There are 16 residues in the CDR3. The germline V gene has CDR1 SGHRS and CDR2 YFSETQ. V trimming: 0 bases; J trimming: 1 base; junction bases outside the gene matches: 5. The CDR3 loop is CASSLGRTSGTDTQYF. The CDR3 nucleotides read TGCGCCAGCAGCTTGGGGCGCACTAGCGGCACAGATACGCAGTATTTT.

Only a few counts were recorded for this clone. This chain's CDR3 is CATSRDPGPGETQYF. The CDR3 DNA reads as TGTGCCACCAGCAGAGATCCTGGTCCTGGGGAGACCCAGTACTTC. The chain joins TRBV15 to TRBJ2-5; D is uncertain. This CDR3 spans 15 amino acids. Trimming removed 0 bases from V and 5 bases from J, with 13 bases in between. Germline values: CDR1 LNHNV, CDR2 YYDKDF (reference sequence).

In its sample, this clone was seen once. V usage is TRBV29-1 and J usage is TRBJ2-1, with 11 bases fitting TRBD1. Germline-derived CDR1 and CDR2 are SQVTM and ANQGSEA. This CDR3 comprises 17 residues. The J segment lost 2 bases and the V segment lost 7 bases, leaving 13 bases of the junction unmatched. The CDR3 loop reads CSGSGQGGVLPYNEQFF. In DNA form, the CDR3 reads TGCAGCGGCTCGGGACAGGGGGGTGTCCTACCCTACAATGAGCAGTTCTTC.

This chain uses TRBV28 with TRBJ1-5, with 11 bases fitting TRBD1. Per the germline V gene, CDR1 is MDHEN and CDR2 is SYDVKM. After removal of 6 bases from V and 6 bases from J, the junction contained 7 bases not matched to a gene. This CDR3 comprises 15 residues. CDR3 residues: CASSQGQGEIQPQHF. DNA for the CDR3: TGTGCCAGCAGCCAGGGACAGGGGGAAATTCAGCCCCAGCATTTT.

J is TRBJ2-5 and V is TRBV4-1; D remains ambiguous. In germline, CDR1 is MGHRA, CDR2 YSYEKL. CDR3 size: 15 residues. Trimming stripped 0 bases from V and 2 bases from J, with 10 bases between. The DNA for the CDR3 is TGCGCCAGCAGCCAAGATGTGACTCTTCAAGAGACCCAGTACTTC. Protein: CASSQDVTLQETQYF.

V usage is TRBV30 and J usage is TRBJ2-7; D tentatively fits TRBD1 or TRBD2 (5 bases each). CDR3 length equals 13 residues. The germline CDR1 and CDR2 sequences are GTSNPN and SVGIG (reference sequence). V was pared by 1 base and J by 2 bases, with 9 bases between. The CDR3 region has the DNA TGTGCCTGGAGTGCGGGGACCCCCTACGAGCAGTACTTC. It specifies CAWSAGTPYEQYF.

The table lists this clone with a count of one. V usage is TRBV7-9 and J usage is TRBJ1-2; D call uncertain. CDR1 is SEHNR and CDR2 is FQNEAQ in the germline V gene (reference sequence). Trimming shortened V by 2 bases and J by 4 bases, and 11 bases separated the two germline ends. The CDR3 runs to 14 residues. The CDR3 sequence is CASSLNPRLYGYTF. For the CDR3, the DNA is TGTGCCAGCAGCTTAAACCCCAGACTCTATGGCTACACCTTC.